Listed below are T cell receptor beta chains from one sample, sequenced in a study of blood T cell repertoires in COVID-19. The method was immunoSEQ multiplex PCR; TCRdb's version includes in-frame clones alone and lacks a portion of them. The sample shows under 250,000 clones, roughly three quarters of them seen only once. What was sequenced was peripheral blood. These TCRs come from a woman aged 40 to 50 with COVID-19, enrolled during active disease. The CDR3 runs from the conserved cysteine through the conserved F or W. The order of the fields is J gene, clone size, D gene, CDR3 length, V gene, CDR3 protein, CDR3 DNA. A D gene is named only where the DNA matches it firmly. Some rows have no size entry. The others give once, few or many, or a class for an expanded clone.

TRBJ2-2 once NA 13 TRBV6-6 CASSYVRVGELFF TGTGCCAGCAGTTACGTCAGGGTCGGGGAGCTGTTTTTT
TRBJ1-1 NA NA 12 TRBV2 CASEGRTFEAFF TGTGCCAGCGAGGGAAGGACTTTCGAAGCTTTCTTT
TRBJ2-3 NA TRBD2 16 TRBV27 CASSPMTSGTPHTQYF TGTGCCAGCAGTCCAATGACTAGCGGGACCCCCCATACGCAGTATTTT
TRBJ1-3 few TRBD1 18 TRBV18 CASSPLGTGDGSGNTIYF TGTGCCAGCTCCCCCCTCGGGACAGGGGACGGCTCTGGAAACACCATATATTTT
TRBJ1-5 NA TRBD1 16 TRBV2 CASSPPGTGLGQPQHF TGTGCCAGCAGCCCCCCCGGGACAGGGTTGGGGCAGCCCCAGCATTTT
TRBJ2-7 NA NA 10 TRBV11-2 CASSLYEQYF TGTGCCAGCAGCCTCTACGAGCAGTACTTC
TRBJ2-2 NA NA 16 TRBV9 CASSVTGVSNTGELFF TGTGCCAGCAGCGTTACCGGGGTTTCGAACACCGGGGAGCTGTTTTTT
TRBJ1-5 NA NA 13 TRBV6-2/TRBV6-3 CASSYGRDQPQHF TGTGCCAGCAGTTACGGGAGGGATCAGCCCCAGCATTTT
TRBJ2-5 once TRBD2 16 TRBV4-3 CASSHGLAAGEETQYF TGCGCCAGCAGCCACGGACTAGCGGCGGGGGAAGAGACCCAGTACTTC
TRBJ1-1 NA TRBD1 15 TRBV9 CASNPMGQPNTEAFF TGTGCCAGCAACCCAATGGGACAGCCGAACACTGAAGCTTTCTTT
TRBJ1-6 NA NA 14 TRBV30 CAWSVQGYNSPLHF TGTGCCTGGAGTGTTCAGGGTTATAATTCACCCCTCCACTTT
TRBJ1-5 many NA 13 TRBV11-2 CASSLDYLRPQHF TGTGCCAGCAGCTTAGACTACCTAAGGCCCCAGCATTTT
TRBJ1-4 NA NA 11 TRBV30 CAWRGGGELFF TGTGCCTGGAGGGGGGGTGGAGAACTGTTTTTT
TRBJ2-1 NA NA 13 TRBV24-1 CATSDWTGNEQFF TGTGCCACCAGTGACTGGACTGGCAATGAGCAGTTCTTC
TRBJ1-2 NA TRBD1 15 TRBV5-6 CASSPPTGGGYGYTF TGTGCCAGCAGTCCCCCTACAGGGGGAGGCTATGGCTACACCTTC
TRBJ1-2 once NA 15 TRBV19 CASSIQEASIYGYTF TGTGCCAGTAGTATACAAGAGGCGTCGATCTATGGCTACACCTTC
TRBJ2-1 NA NA 14 TRBV5-1 CASYPLETSDEQFF TGCGCCAGCTACCCTCTAGAGACTTCCGATGAGCAGTTCTTC
TRBJ1-4 medium-sized NA 14 TRBV19 CASSILTAPEKLFF TGTGCCAGTAGTATCTTGACAGCCCCTGAAAAACTGTTTTTT
TRBJ1-1 NA TRBD1 14 TRBV4-3 CASSQRQGRAEAFF TGCGCCAGCAGCCAGCGACAGGGTCGCGCTGAAGCTTTCTTT
TRBJ2-7 NA NA 14 TRBV2 CASSVNGSPDEQYF TGTGCCAGCAGTGTGAACGGGTCACCCGACGAGCAGTACTTC
TRBJ2-3 NA TRBD1 15 TRBV11-2 CASSYGQGRTDTQYF TGTGCCAGCAGCTATGGACAGGGGCGCACAGATACGCAGTATTTT
TRBJ2-5 NA TRBD1 14 TRBV5-1 CASSFVTGEKTQYF TGCGCCAGCAGCTTCGTCACAGGGGAAAAGACCCAGTACTTC
TRBJ2-7 NA TRBD1 16 TRBV4-3 CASSQGVTGGLYEQYF TGCGCCAGCAGCCAAGGCGTGACAGGGGGCCTATACGAGCAGTACTTC
TRBJ1-4 NA NA 21 TRBV18 CASSPPFRGQRALATNEKLFF TGTGCCAGCTCACCACCCTTCCGCGGACAGAGGGCCCTTGCAACTAATGAAAAACTGTTTTTT
TRBJ2-7 NA NA 14 TRBV29-1 CSVEDPGFSREQYF TGCAGCGTTGAAGATCCCGGGTTTTCGAGAGAGCAGTACTTC
TRBJ2-3 NA NA 17 TRBV4-3 CASSQEFRRGLTDTQYF TGCGCCAGCAGCCAAGAATTCCGGCGGGGGCTCACAGATACGCAGTATTTT
TRBJ1-2 NA NA 10 TRBV29-1 CSVAGYGYTF TGCAGCGTTGCAGGGTACGGCTACACCTTC
TRBJ1-2 few TRBD1 12 TRBV5-4 CASSLGQGGYTF TGTGCCAGCAGCTTGGGACAGGGTGGCTACACCTTC
TRBJ1-4 NA NA 15 TRBV5-1 CASSAAGGGEEKLFF TGCGCCAGCAGCGCGGCGGGTGGGGGCGAGGAAAAACTGTTTTTT
TRBJ1-2 NA NA 13 TRBV5-5 CASSSRVVYGYTF TGTGCCAGCAGCTCCCGGGTGGTCTATGGCTACACCTTC
TRBJ2-1 NA TRBD1 16 TRBV5-5 CASSLGGTGGINEQFF TGTGCCAGCAGCTTGGGAGGGACAGGGGGAATAAATGAGCAGTTCTTC
TRBJ2-5 NA NA 12 TRBV30 CAWRLGPETQYF TGTGCCTGGAGACTAGGTCCCGAGACCCAGTACTTC
TRBJ1-4 NA TRBD1 16 TRBV6-5 CASSYGLGQGAEKLFF TGTGCCAGCAGTTACGGGTTGGGACAGGGGGCCGAAAAACTGTTTTTT
TRBJ1-2 NA NA 13 TRBV24-1 CATSDHGGDGYTF TGTGCCACCAGTGACCACGGCGGCGACGGCTACACCTTC
TRBJ1-6 NA NA 14 TRBV19 CASKEAVYNSPLHF TGTGCCAGTAAGGAGGCAGTCTATAATTCACCCCTCCACTTT
TRBJ1-1 NA TRBD1 14 TRBV3-1/TRBV3-2 CASGTGGPNTEAFF TGTGCCAGCGGAACAGGGGGCCCGAACACTGAAGCTTTCTTT
TRBJ2-3 NA TRBD1 16 TRBV19 CASSIGPGQGLDTQYF TGTGCCAGTAGTATCGGGCCGGGACAGGGGCTGGATACGCAGTATTTT
TRBJ2-1 NA NA 14 TRBV5-1 CASSLVSSYNEQFF TGCGCCAGCAGCTTGGTTAGCTCCTACAATGAGCAGTTCTTC